Reported below is one TCR beta chain. Per the authors' pipeline: The assay estimated nucleated cells by amplifying reference gene primers. Libraries were prepared by immunoSEQ multiplex PCR; TCRdb keeps only in-frame clonotypes and omits some of them. The V and J calls and clone size were taken over from that table, and D and trimming were inferred from the DNA. The sample consists of some 310,000 clones, roughly 89% of them appearing once. This record belongs to a study of blood T cell repertoires in COVID-19. As for the study in general: The United States, Italy and Spain supplied acute and convalescent COVID-19 samples. In each case, the material was cDNA or gDNA derived from T cells, B-cell-depleted T cells, or PBMCs.

The CDR3 length is 14 residues. Trimming stripped 4 bases from V and 2 bases from J, with 9 bases between. Germline V CDR1 and CDR2: SGHRS, YFSETQ. During active infection, Seattle patients enrolled and were then monitored through disease. The sample consisted of peripheral blood. The chain links TRBV5-1 to TRBJ2-2; D is ambiguous. The clonotype was recovered from a woman aged 40 to 50 with COVID-19, enrolled during active disease. CDR3 nucleotides: TGCGCCAGCAGCCTGAGGATCAACACCGGGGAGCTGTTTTTT. Protein product: CASSLRINTGELFF.